The TCR beta chain under discussion was sequenced for a study of blood T cell repertoires in COVID-19. Data came from immunoSEQ multiplex PCR; TCRdb stores just in-frame clones and leaves some out. In the table there are 15,000 to 20,000 clones, over 65% of which are singletons. Germline V gene data show CDR1 as MGHRA and CDR2 as YSYEKL. Trimming left V 8 bases short and J 5 bases short, with 19 bases between. This CDR3 has 15 amino acids. The chain recombines TRBV4-1 with TRBJ2-1, with D possibly matching TRBD2 (6 bases). Sequenced: peripheral blood. This receptor was identified in a human donor in a cohort sampled during active COVID-19. The CDR3 DNA reads TGCGCCAGCTGTGGGGGGTGGGAGCGCGACAATGAGCAGTTCTTC. This codes for CASCGGWERDNEQFF.